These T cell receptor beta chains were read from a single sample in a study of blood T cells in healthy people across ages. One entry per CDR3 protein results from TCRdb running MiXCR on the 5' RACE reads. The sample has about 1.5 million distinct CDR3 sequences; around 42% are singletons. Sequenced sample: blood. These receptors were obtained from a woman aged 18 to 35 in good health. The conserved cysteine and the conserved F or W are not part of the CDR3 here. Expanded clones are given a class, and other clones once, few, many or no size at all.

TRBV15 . ATSRDLGRVEQY
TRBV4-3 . ASSQDLAGPETQY
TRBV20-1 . SARTMGGEQF
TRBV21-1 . ASSRSTGRFYEQY
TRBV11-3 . ASSFRLAGTANTGELF
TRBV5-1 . ASSLGDRGYRRTQY
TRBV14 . ASSQLDSGRLDTQY
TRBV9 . ASSLTPSRGYNEKLF
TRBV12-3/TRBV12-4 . ANSSWGQKNIQY
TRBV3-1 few ASSQDGGYGDGYT
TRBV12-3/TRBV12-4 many ASSSSNYGYT
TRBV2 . ASRPGPNNEQS
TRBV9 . ASSPSGTSFNEQF
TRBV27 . ASIGLSNTGELF
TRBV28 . ASSLDNSGYQETQY
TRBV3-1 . ASSQDTSYASNRETQY
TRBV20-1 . SATAGLAGGPRTTDTQY
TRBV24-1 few ATVLGDTQY
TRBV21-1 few ASSKDLAGPYGYT
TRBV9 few ASSVGEGGTEAF
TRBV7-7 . ASSASTSGSSNEQF
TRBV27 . ASSSQGAGEETQY
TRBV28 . ASSQTAGDRYNEQF
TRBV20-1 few SARGGTVDNQPQH
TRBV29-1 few SVELAKNIQY
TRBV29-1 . SVVTPRRTEAF
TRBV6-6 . ASTSKKGQNTEAF
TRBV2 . ASSPGTGLHEAF
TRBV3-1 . ASSQEARSYEQY
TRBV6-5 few ASSYGTGAFYEQY
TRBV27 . ASSLTWASGNTIY
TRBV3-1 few ASSQEIVGYEQY